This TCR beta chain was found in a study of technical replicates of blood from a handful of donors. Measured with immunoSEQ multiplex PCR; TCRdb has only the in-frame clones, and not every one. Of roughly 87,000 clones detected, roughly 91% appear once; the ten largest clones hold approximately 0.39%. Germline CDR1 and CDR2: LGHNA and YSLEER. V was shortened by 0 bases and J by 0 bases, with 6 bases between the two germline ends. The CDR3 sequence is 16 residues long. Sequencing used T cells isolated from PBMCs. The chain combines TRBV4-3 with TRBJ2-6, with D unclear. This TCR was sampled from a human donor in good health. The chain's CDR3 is CASSQDVASGANVLTF. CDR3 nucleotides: TGCGCCAGCAGCCAAGACGTGGCCTCTGGGGCCAACGTCCTGACTTTC.